These 25 T cell receptor beta chains originate from one sample sequenced in a study of T cells after yellow fever vaccination. A single record per CDR3 protein comes from TCRdb applying MiXCR to the 5' RACE reads. This table has hundreds of thousands of distinct CDR3 sequences, approximately 13% appearing once. The source material was PBMCs, sampled on the day of the yellow fever booster vaccination. These receptors all come from a man aged 25 to 45 who received the YFV17D yellow fever vaccine.

The chain recombines TRBV4-3 with TRBJ2-1, with 13 bases identical to TRBD2. The CDR3 is made up of 16 amino acids. The germline V gene encodes CDR1 LGHNA and CDR2 YSLEER. The ends lost 1 base at V and 12 bases at J; junction bases unmatched: 9. The CDR3 DNA sequence: TGCGCCAGCAGCCAAGGGACTAGCGGGGGCATGAGGGCGCAGTTCTTC. It specifies CASSQGTSGGMRAQFF.

This clonotype was detected only a few times. The chain combines TRBV7-2 with TRBJ2-7; D might be TRBD2 (6 bases). The germline V gene has CDR1 SGHTA and CDR2 FQGNSA. Trimming removed 3 bases at V and 6 bases at J, with 9 bases between. This CDR3 contains 12 residues. The CDR3 reads CASSLLSGEQYF. The DNA of the CDR3 is TGTGCCAGCAGCTTGCTTAGCGGCGAGCAGTACTTC.

This rearrangement joins TRBV5-6 to TRBJ2-3, with TRBD2 matching 8 bases. J was trimmed by 2 bases and V by 7 bases; bases with no gene match: 6. Germline values: CDR1 SGHDT, CDR2 YYEEEE. This CDR3 has 14 amino acids. In DNA form, the CDR3 reads TGTGCCAGCTGTACTAGCGGAGACACAGATACGCAGTATTTT. Translated, it gives CASCTSGDTDTQYF.

V is TRBV6-5 and J is TRBJ2-1, with D hard to call. This CDR3 has 16 amino acids. Trimming took 0 bases from V and 4 from J, leaving 13 bases between them. CDR1 and CDR2 from the germline V gene are MNHEY and SVGAGI. CDR3 sequence: CASSYSFPPEYNEQFF. The CDR3 region has the DNA TGTGCCAGCAGTTACTCTTTCCCACCCGAATACAATGAGCAGTTCTTC.

Only a few counts were recorded for this clonotype. This chain links TRBV11-2 with TRBJ1-3; D uncertain. The germline gives CDR1 SGHAT, CDR2 FQNNGV. The CDR3 consists of 14 residues. The V end was cut by 1 base, the J end by 4 bases, with 8 bases between. The CDR3 here is CASSLAGWGNTIYF. The CDR3 DNA sequence: TGTGCCAGCAGCTTAGCAGGTTGGGGAAACACCATATATTTT.

This CDR3 is CASSQLGPYNEQFF. In nucleotides, the CDR3 is TGTGCCAGCAGCCAGCTAGGGCCCTACAATGAGCAGTTCTTC. The rearrangement links TRBV4-2 to TRBJ2-1, with D unresolved. The CDR3 loop spans 14 amino acids. The germline CDR1 and CDR2 sequences are LGHNA and YNFKEQ. Trimming pared 3 bases from V and 2 bases from J, leaving 8 bases between.

CDR3 region: CASKWGREQFF. The DNA of the CDR3 is TGTGCCAGCAAATGGGGAAGAGAGCAGTTCTTC. The genes are TRBV2 and TRBJ2-1; D not certain. Trimming cost V 7 bases and J 10 bases, with 11 bases left between them. The CDR3 spans 11 residues. Germline CDR1 SNHLY, CDR2 FYNNEI.

The chain combines TRBV18 with TRBJ2-7; 8 bases are a match to TRBD1. From germline, CDR1 is KGHSH and CDR2 LQKENI. The CDR3 runs to 15 residues. V trimming: 5 bases; J trimming: 6 bases; junction bases outside the gene matches: 12. The DNA for the CDR3 is TGTGCCAGCTCAGCTTTCGGGACAGGAATAGCCGAGCAGTACTTC. Encoded protein: CASSAFGTGIAEQYF. Full variable domain (missing parts from reference TRBV18 and TRBJ2-7): NAGVMQNPRHLVRRRGQEARLRCSPMKGHSHVYWYRQLPEEGLKFMVYLQKENIIDESGMPKERFSAEFPKEGPSILRIQQVVRGDSAAYFCASSAFGTGIAEQYFGPGTRLTVT.

This clonotype was counted only a few times. This chain joins TRBV3-1 and TRBJ2-7, with a possible D match to TRBD1 (5 bases). Germline CDR1 LGHDT, CDR2 YNNKEL (reference sequence). The CDR3 consists of 17 residues. Trimming pared 1 base from V and 0 bases from J, leaving 16 bases between. The CDR3 region has the DNA TGTGCCAGCAGCCAAGCGGTCTCCTTAGACAGCTCCTACGAGCAGTACTTC. It encodes CASSQAVSLDSSYEQYF.

This clonotype was counted between two and nine times. The chain combines TRBV20-1 with TRBJ2-7; 10 positions match TRBD2. Germline CDR1 reads DFQATT; CDR2 reads SNEGSKA (reference sequence). With 6 bases clipped from V and 2 bases from J, the junction kept 13 bases outside the gene matches. The length of the CDR3 is 16 residues. The CDR3 spells CSARPGTSARTYEQYF. The DNA for the CDR3 is TGCAGTGCACGACCCGGGACTAGCGCTAGAACCTACGAGCAGTACTTC.

The chain carries TRBV3-1 and TRBJ2-1; 9 positions agree with TRBD1. The CDR3 loop spans 14 amino acids. The J segment lost 9 bases and the V segment lost 5 bases, leaving 8 bases of the junction unmatched. Germline CDR1 reads LGHDT; CDR2 reads YNNKEL (reference sequence). The DNA of the CDR3 is TGTGCCAGCAGCAAACCGGGACAGGGATTTGAGCAGTTCTTC. Protein: CASSKPGQGFEQFF.

On this clonotype itself: One junction end disagrees with the germline gene, perhaps due to a read error. This chain links TRBV4-2 with TRBJ2-5; 13 bases are a match to TRBD2. The CDR3 is 18 amino acids. CDR1 LGHNA and CDR2 YNFKEQ come from the germline V gene. CDR3 sequence: CAGSQDMVGLAGEETQYF. CDR3 DNA sequence: TGTGCCGGCAGCCAAGATATGGTTGGACTAGCGGGAGAGGAGACCCAGTACTTC.

This clonotype has a handful of counts. V usage is TRBV25-1 and J usage is TRBJ2-1; 10 bases are shared with TRBD2. The CDR3 has 17 amino acids. CDR1 and CDR2 from the germline V gene are MGHDK and SYGVNS. The J segment lost 7 bases and the V segment lost 5 bases, leaving 14 bases of the junction unmatched. CDR3: CASSRPGFGLAVNEQFF. For the CDR3, the DNA is TGTGCCAGCAGTAGGCCCGGTTTCGGACTAGCGGTGAATGAGCAGTTCTTC.

The genes are TRBV7-8 and TRBJ2-2, with 8 bases matching TRBD2. Per the germline V gene, CDR1 is SGHVS and CDR2 is FQNEAQ. The CDR3 sequence is 17 residues long. V trimming: 1 base; J trimming: 4 bases; junction bases outside the gene matches: 8. The CDR3 sequence: CASSLGGREVTTGELFF. The CDR3 DNA reads as TGTGCCAGCAGCTTAGGGGGGCGGGAGGTTACCACCGGGGAGCTGTTTTTT.

The chain combines TRBV12-3 or TRBV12-4 with TRBJ2-7, with D perhaps given as TRBD1 or TRBD2 (5 bases each). The CDR3 extends over 14 amino acids. Trimming removed 4 bases from V and 0 bases from J, with 10 bases in between. The CDR3 loop is CASSSVGTSYEQYF. For the CDR3, the DNA is TGTGCCAGCAGTTCTGTGGGGACCTCCTACGAGCAGTACTTC.

This clonotype has only a few counts. J is TRBJ2-3 and V is TRBV4-3; TRBD1 aligns across 8 bases. Trimming removed 3 bases from V and 4 bases from J; junction bases left unmatched: 9. This CDR3 is 16 amino acids long. Per germline, CDR1 LGHNA and CDR2 YSLEER. The CDR3: CASSHRDRRGADTQYF. The CDR3 DNA reads TGCGCCAGCAGCCACCGGGACAGGAGAGGAGCAGATACGCAGTATTTT.

V and J are TRBV4-2 and TRBJ2-3; 10 bases agree with TRBD1. The V gene end was trimmed by 7 bases and the J gene end by 3 bases; junction bases not matched to a gene: 19. Germline lookup yields CDR1 LGHNA and CDR2 YNFKEQ. The CDR3 totals 19 residues. The DNA of the CDR3 is TGTGCCAGCACGCGGGACAGGGGTAAATCGGGGACATCAACAGATACGCAGTATTTT. It is translated as CASTRDRGKSGTSTDTQYF.

J is TRBJ2-1 and V is TRBV12-5; TRBD2 aligns across 12 bases. J lost 8 bases, V lost 3 bases, and 5 bases had no gene match. This CDR3 region has 15 residues. The germline CDR1 and CDR2 sequences are LGHNT and FRNRAP. The CDR3 sequence is CASGFARLAGDEQFF. In DNA, the CDR3 is TGTGCTAGTGGTTTTGCGCGACTAGCGGGAGATGAGCAGTTCTTC.

This clonotype was counted a few times. The chain has TRBV20-1 and TRBJ2-1; D not resolved. Germline values: CDR1 DFQATT, CDR2 SNEGSKA (reference sequence). Trimming removed 0 bases at V and 0 bases at J, with 21 bases between. This CDR3 region has 19 residues. The CDR3 nucleotides are TGCAGTGCTAGAGACTCCTTGGGCCTTCACCAGAGCTCCTACAATGAGCAGTTCTTC. It specifies CSARDSLGLHQSSYNEQFF.

The chain recombines TRBV11-2 with TRBJ1-3; maybe TRBD1 (5 bases). V lost 6 bases and J lost 6, with 15 bases in between. The CDR3 contains 14 residues. Germline V CDR1 and CDR2: SGHAT, FQNNGV. CDR3 nucleotide sequence: TGTGCCAGCAGACCATACACAGGCCTAAACACCATATATTTT. It translates to CASRPYTGLNTIYF.

The DNA of the CDR3 is TGTGCCAGCAGTTACTCGATGGACAGGGACTACGAGCAGTACTTC. Its translation is CASSYSMDRDYEQYF. V and J are TRBV6-5 and TRBJ2-7; 8 bases fit TRBD1. There are 15 residues in the CDR3. Trimming took 0 bases from V and 3 from J; bases not matched to a gene: 4. Germline values: CDR1 MNHEY, CDR2 SVGAGI.

This clonotype appeared a few times. The chain is built from TRBV5-5 and TRBJ2-2; 7 bases agree with TRBD2. Losses at the gene ends were 2 bases for V and 6 bases for J; bases not matched to a gene: 4. The CDR3 runs 14 residues. Germline V gene lookup returns CDR1 SGHKS and CDR2 YYEKEE (reference sequence). This chain's CDR3 is CASSFGAGAGELFF. DNA for the CDR3: TGTGCCAGCAGCTTCGGGGCGGGGGCCGGGGAGCTGTTTTTT. The complete variable domain, with remaining parts taken from reference TRBV5-5 and TRBJ2-2, reads DAGVTQSPTHLIKTRGQQVTLRCSPISGHKSVSWYQQVLGQGPQFIFQYYEKEERGRGNFPDRFSARQFPNYSSELNVNALLLGDSALYLCASSFGAGAGELFFGEGSRLTVL.

This clonotype has a count of ten or more. The chain recombines TRBV20-1 with TRBJ1-3; maybe TRBD1 (5 bases). This CDR3 has 15 amino acids. The germline gives CDR1 DFQATT, CDR2 SNEGSKA (reference sequence). Trimming stripped 3 bases from V and 1 base from J, with 13 bases between. CDR3 amino acids: CSASYRGGSGNTIYF. CDR3 nucleotides: TGCAGTGCTAGTTATAGGGGAGGATCTGGAAACACCATATATTTT.

This clonotype was picked up a small number of times. The chain couples TRBV27 to TRBJ2-1; D uncertain. V was shortened by 6 bases and J by 4 bases, with 13 bases between the two germline ends. The CDR3 has 14 amino acids. The germline V gene has CDR1 MNHEY and CDR2 SMNVEV (reference sequence). The CDR3 reads CASRGIIGYNEQFF. CDR3 coding DNA: TGTGCCAGCAGGGGGATTATAGGTTACAATGAGCAGTTCTTC.

Here the CDR3 reads CASSPEAGEWGRETQYF. DNA for the CDR3: TGTGCCAGCTCACCCGAAGCGGGAGAGTGGGGCAGAGAGACCCAGTACTTC. The rearrangement uses TRBV18 and TRBJ2-5, with TRBD2 matching over 8 bases. After removal of 3 bases from V and 4 bases from J, the junction contained 13 bases not matched to a gene. This CDR3 has 17 residues. Germline V gives CDR1 KGHSH, CDR2 LQKENI. Drawing the rest from reference TRBV18 and TRBJ2-5, the complete variable domain is NAGVMQNPRHLVRRRGQEARLRCSPMKGHSHVYWYRQLPEEGLKFMVYLQKENIIDESGMPKERFSAEFPKEGPSILRIQQVVRGDSAAYFCASSPEAGEWGRETQYFGPGTRLLVL.